One sample yielded the 7 T cell receptor beta chains listed below, sequenced in a study of cytomegalovirus exposure and HLA in healthy donors. In the PCR, 60 Vbeta and 13 Jbeta primers were used. Only in-frame clones appear in the TCRdb table, and some are missing; sequencing was by immunoSEQ multiplex PCR. This table has a few hundred thousand clones, approximately 70% appearing once. Sequencing was carried out using PBMCs. The receptors shown here come from a woman aged 30 to 39 in good health and CMV-seronegative.

The genes are TRBV11-3 and TRBJ2-2, with D maybe TRBD2 (6 bases). V lost 3 bases, J lost 8 bases, and 10 bases lay in between. Germline loops: CDR1 SGHNT, CDR2 YENEEA. This CDR3 is built from 13 residues. CDR3 sequence: CASSFSSGGELFF. The DNA for the CDR3 is TGTGCCAGCAGCTTCTCGAGCGGGGGGGAGCTGTTTTTT.

This chain joins TRBV5-1 and TRBJ2-6; the D is unclear. V dropped 1 base and J dropped 0 bases, with 5 bases sitting between them. The germline CDR1 and CDR2 sequences are SGHRS and YFSETQ. The CDR3 extends over 15 amino acids. In DNA form, the CDR3 reads TGCGCCAGCAGCTTGAGGAGCTCTGGGGCCAACGTCCTGACTTTC. Amino acid sequence: CASSLRSSGANVLTF.

The CDR3 nucleotides are TGTGCCAGCAGTTCAGGACAGGGAGTTTACGAGCAGTACTTC. Its translation is CASSSGQGVYEQYF. This chain uses TRBV6-6 with TRBJ2-7; 8 bases agree with TRBD1. V was pared by 4 bases and J by 4 bases, with 6 bases of the junction left unmatched. Looked up from germline, CDR1 is MNHNY and CDR2 is SVGAGI (reference sequence). This CDR3 is built from 14 residues.

This chain connects TRBV18 to TRBJ1-2, with D perhaps TRBD1 (6 bases). Germline lookup yields CDR1 KGHSH and CDR2 LQKENI. The V and J ends lost 3 bases and 5 bases respectively, with 16 bases between them. The length of the CDR3 is 15 residues. In DNA, the CDR3 is TGTGCCAGCTCACCTCGGACGACAGGTGATTATGGCTACACCTTC. Amino acids: CASSPRTTGDYGYTF.

The genes are TRBV2 and TRBJ2-5; the D is unclear. The germline V gene encodes CDR1 SNHLY and CDR2 FYNNEI. The CDR3 runs to 14 residues. Deletions cut 5 bases from V and 4 bases from J, with 14 bases between. The DNA of the CDR3 is TGTGCCAGCAGTTCGACTGGAACCCCAGAGACCCAGTACTTC. It encodes CASSSTGTPETQYF.

This clone was detected a few times. V is TRBV7-2 and J is TRBJ2-1; 11 bases line up with TRBD1. Germline CDR1 SGHTA, CDR2 FQGNSA. The CDR3 extends over 15 amino acids. Trimming took 5 bases from V and 7 from J; bases not matched to a gene: 7. The CDR3 loop is CASSPGTGGWNEQFF. The CDR3 coding sequence is TGTGCCAGCAGCCCCGGGACAGGGGGTTGGAATGAGCAGTTCTTC.

This chain joins TRBV18 and TRBJ1-1, with D perhaps TRBD1 (6 bases). This CDR3 comprises 14 residues. V was clipped by 4 bases and J by 2 bases, with 11 bases between them. Germline lookup yields CDR1 KGHSH and CDR2 LQKENI. This CDR3 reads CASSQPGQNTEAFF. In DNA form, the CDR3 reads TGTGCCAGCTCACAACCGGGACAAAACACTGAAGCTTTCTTT.